A selection of T cell receptor beta chains follows, all from one sample in a study of identical twins. TCRdb independently ran MiXCR on the 5' RACE reads; one entry per CDR3 protein. The sample comprises about 520,000 distinct CDR3 sequences, roughly a fifth of which are singletons, and approximately 0.95% rests with the top ten. The same data also contributed to another study, on T cells expressing NK-cell markers.

The sequencing input was CD4+ T cells sorted from blood. These receptors were obtained from a woman aged 18-30 years in good health. Each CDR3 is given without its conserved first and last residue.

V gene: TRBV5-5; CDR3 protein: ASSLPNRTGGLRNEQY
V gene: TRBV20-1; CDR3 protein: SVRGPGTDTQY
V gene: TRBV29-1; CDR3 protein: SVEERGTSGSVYNEQF
V gene: TRBV29-1; CDR3 protein: SVDEGTDTQY
V gene: TRBV7-9; CDR3 protein: ASSAQGTGGSPLH
V gene: TRBV24-1; CDR3 protein: ATSNGKFKGGGGETQY
V gene: TRBV12-3/TRBV12-4; CDR3 protein: ASRRRTDGYT
V gene: TRBV27; CDR3 protein: ASSLTYGAGELF
V gene: TRBV6-1; CDR3 protein: ASSILVPGELF
V gene: TRBV6-2/TRBV6-3; CDR3 protein: ASKSGRRLLYGYT
V gene: TRBV20-1; CDR3 protein: SARGAEQF
V gene: TRBV12-3/TRBV12-4; CDR3 protein: ASSPQGVGETQY
V gene: TRBV12-3/TRBV12-4; CDR3 protein: ASSPQGANYGYT
V gene: TRBV20-1; CDR3 protein: SASIPGRMNEQF
V gene: TRBV20-1; CDR3 protein: SASDRHRGEIYEQY
V gene: TRBV11-3; CDR3 protein: ASSLYPDTQY
V gene: TRBV20-1; CDR3 protein: SASIRMSGTGELF